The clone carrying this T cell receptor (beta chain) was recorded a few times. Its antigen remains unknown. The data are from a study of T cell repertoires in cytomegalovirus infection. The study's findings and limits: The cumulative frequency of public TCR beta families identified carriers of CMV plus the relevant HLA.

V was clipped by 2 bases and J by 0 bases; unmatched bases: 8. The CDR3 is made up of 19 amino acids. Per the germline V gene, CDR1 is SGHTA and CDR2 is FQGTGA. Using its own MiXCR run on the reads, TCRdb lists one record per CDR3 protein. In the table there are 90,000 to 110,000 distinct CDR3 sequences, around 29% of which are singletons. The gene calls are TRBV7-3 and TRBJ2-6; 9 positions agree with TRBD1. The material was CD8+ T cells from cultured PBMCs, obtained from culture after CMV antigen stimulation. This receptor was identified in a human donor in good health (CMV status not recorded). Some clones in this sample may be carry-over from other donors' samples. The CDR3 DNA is TGTGCCAGCAGCTTACGAGGGGGACAGGGAATCTCTGGGGCCAACGTCCTGACTTTC. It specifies CASSLRGGQGISGANVLTF. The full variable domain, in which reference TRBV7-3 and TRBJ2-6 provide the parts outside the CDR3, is GAGVSQTPSNKVTEKGKYVELRCDPISGHTALYWYRQSLGQGPEFLIYFQGTGAADDSGLPNDRFFAVRPEGSVSTLKIQRTERGDSAVYLCASSLRGGQGISGANVLTFGAGSRLTVL.